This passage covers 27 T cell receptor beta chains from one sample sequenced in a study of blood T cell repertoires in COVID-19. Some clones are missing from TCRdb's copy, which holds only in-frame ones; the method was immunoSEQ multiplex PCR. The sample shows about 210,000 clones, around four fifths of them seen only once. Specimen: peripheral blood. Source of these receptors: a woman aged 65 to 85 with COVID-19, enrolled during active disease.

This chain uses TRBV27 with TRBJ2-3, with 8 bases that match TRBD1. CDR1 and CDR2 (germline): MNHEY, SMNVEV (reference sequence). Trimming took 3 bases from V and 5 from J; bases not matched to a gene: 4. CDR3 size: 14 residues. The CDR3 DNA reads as TGTGCCAGCAGTTTCAGACAGGGGTTAGATACGCAGTATTTT. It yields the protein CASSFRQGLDTQYF.

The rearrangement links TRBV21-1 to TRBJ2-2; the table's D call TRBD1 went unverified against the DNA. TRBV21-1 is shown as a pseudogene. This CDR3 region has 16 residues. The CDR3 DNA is TGTGCCAGCAGCTCGTCGGGACAGGTGGTTACCGGGGAGCTGTTTTTT. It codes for CASSSSGQVVTGELFF.

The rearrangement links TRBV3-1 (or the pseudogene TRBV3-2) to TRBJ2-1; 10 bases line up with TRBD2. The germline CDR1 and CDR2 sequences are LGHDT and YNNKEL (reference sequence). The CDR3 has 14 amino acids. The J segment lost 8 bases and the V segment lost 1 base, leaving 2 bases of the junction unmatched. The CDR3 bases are TGTGCCAGCAGCCAAGTACTAGCGGGACATGAGCAGTTCTTC. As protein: CASSQVLAGHEQFF.

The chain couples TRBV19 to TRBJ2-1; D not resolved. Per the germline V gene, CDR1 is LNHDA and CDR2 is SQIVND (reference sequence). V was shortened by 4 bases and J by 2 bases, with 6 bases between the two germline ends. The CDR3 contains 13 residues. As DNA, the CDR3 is TGTGCCAGTAGTACGGTCCCCTACAATGAGCAGTTCTTC. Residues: CASSTVPYNEQFF.

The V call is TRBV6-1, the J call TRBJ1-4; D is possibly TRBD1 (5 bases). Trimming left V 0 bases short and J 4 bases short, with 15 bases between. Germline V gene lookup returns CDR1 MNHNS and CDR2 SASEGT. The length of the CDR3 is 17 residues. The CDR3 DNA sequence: TGTGCCAGCAGTGAAGCTGGGAAAGCGGGGCATAATGAAAAACTGTTTTTT. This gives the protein CASSEAGKAGHNEKLFF.

The CDR3 region is CASSLRAGVMAGELFF. CDR3 DNA sequence: TGTGCCAGCAGCTTAAGGGCGGGAGTAATGGCCGGGGAGCTGTTTTTT. The rearrangement joins TRBV7-9 to TRBJ2-2; 7 nucleotides agree with TRBD2. Germline loops: CDR1 SEHNR, CDR2 FQNEAQ (reference sequence). The CDR3 length is 16 residues. V trimming: 2 bases; J trimming: 6 bases; junction bases outside the gene matches: 9.

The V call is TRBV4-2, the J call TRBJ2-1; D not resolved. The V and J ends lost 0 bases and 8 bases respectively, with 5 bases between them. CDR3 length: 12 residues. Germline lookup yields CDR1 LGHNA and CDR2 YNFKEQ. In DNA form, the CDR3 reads TGTGCCAGCAGCCAAGAGAGCGATGAGCAGTTCTTC. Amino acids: CASSQESDEQFF.

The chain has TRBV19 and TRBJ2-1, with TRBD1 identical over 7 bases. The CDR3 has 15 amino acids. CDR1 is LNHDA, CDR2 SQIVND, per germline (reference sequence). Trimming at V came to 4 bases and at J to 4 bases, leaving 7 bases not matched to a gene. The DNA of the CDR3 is TGTGCCAGTAGTAGAGGACAGGTCGGTTACAATGAGCAGTTCTTC. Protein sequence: CASSRGQVGYNEQFF.

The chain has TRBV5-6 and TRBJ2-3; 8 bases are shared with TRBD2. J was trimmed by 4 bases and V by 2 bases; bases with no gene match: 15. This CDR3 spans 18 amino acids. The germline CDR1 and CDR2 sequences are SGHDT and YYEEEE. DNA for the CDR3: TGTGCCAGCAGCTTCCGGAGACTAGCGTTAGTAAGGGCAGATACGCAGTATTTT. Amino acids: CASSFRRLALVRADTQYF.

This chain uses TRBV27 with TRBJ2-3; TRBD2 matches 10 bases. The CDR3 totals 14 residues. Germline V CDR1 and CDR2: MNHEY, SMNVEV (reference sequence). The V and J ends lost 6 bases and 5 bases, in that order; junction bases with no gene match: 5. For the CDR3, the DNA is TGTGCCAGCAGGCAACTAGCGGGAAAAGATACGCAGTATTTT. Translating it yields CASRQLAGKDTQYF.

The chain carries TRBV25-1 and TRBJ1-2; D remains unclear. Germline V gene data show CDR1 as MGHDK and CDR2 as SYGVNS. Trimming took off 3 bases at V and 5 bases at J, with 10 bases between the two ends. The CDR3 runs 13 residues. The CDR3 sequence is CASSDPSRYGYTF. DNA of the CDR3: TGTGCCAGCAGTGATCCCTCCAGATATGGCTACACCTTC.

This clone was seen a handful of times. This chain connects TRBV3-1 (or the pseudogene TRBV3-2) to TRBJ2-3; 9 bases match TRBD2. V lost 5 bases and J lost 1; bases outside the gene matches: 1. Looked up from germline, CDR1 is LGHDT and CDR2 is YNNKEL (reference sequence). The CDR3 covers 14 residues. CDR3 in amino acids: CASSASGGTDTQYF. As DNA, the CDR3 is TGTGCCAGCAGCGCTAGCGGGGGCACAGATACGCAGTATTTT.

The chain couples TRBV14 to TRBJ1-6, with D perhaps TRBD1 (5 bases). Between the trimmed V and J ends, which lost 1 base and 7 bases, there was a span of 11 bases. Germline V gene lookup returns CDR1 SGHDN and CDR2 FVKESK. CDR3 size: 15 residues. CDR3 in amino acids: CASSQVGDSNSPLHF. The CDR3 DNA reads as TGTGCCAGCAGCCAAGTTGGAGACAGCAATTCACCCCTCCACTTT.

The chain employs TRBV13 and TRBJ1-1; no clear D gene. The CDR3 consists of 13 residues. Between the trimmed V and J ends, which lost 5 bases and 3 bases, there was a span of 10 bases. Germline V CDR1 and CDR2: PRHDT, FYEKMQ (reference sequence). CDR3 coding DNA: TGTGCCAGCAGCCGAGGGCGGTACACTGAAGCTTTCTTT. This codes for CASSRGRYTEAFF. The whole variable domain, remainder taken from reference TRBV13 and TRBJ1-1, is AAGVIQSPRHLIKEKRETATLKCYPIPRHDTVYWYQQGPGQDPQFLISFYEKMQSDKGSIPDRFSAQQFSDYHSELNMSSLELGDSALYFCASSRGRYTEAFFGQGTRLTVV.

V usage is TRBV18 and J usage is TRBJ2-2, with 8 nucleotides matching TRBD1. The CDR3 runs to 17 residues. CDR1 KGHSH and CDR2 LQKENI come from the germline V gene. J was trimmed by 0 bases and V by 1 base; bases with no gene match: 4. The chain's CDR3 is CASSPQRTGSNTGELFF. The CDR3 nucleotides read TGTGCCAGCTCACCACAGCGGACAGGGTCGAACACCGGGGAGCTGTTTTTT.

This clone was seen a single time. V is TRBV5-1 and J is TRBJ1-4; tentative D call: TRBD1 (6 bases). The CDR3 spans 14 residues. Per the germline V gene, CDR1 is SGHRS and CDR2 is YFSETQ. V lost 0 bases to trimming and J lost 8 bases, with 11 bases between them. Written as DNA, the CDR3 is TGCGCCAGCAGCTTGGGTGGGACATTGGAAAAACTGTTTTTT. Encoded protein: CASSLGGTLEKLFF.

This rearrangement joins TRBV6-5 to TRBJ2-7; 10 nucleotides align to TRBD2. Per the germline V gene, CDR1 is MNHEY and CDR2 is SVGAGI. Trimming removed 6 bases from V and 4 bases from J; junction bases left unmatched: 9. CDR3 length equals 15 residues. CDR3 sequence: CASSYRSGRGYEQYF. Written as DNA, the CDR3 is TGTGCCAGCAGCTATAGAAGCGGGAGGGGATACGAGCAGTACTTC.

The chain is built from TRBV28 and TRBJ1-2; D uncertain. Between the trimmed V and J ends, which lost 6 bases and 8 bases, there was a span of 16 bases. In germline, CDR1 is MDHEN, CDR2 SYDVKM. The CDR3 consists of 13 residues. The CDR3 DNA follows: TGTGCCAGCAGCCCCGTGGAACGAGGGGGCTACACCTTC. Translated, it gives CASSPVERGGYTF.

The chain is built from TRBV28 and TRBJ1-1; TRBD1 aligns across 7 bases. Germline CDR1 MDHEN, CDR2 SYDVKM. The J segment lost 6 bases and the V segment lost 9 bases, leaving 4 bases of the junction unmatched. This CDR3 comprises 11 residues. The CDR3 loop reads CASTGAAEAFF. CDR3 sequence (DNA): TGTGCCAGTACAGGGGCCGCTGAAGCTTTCTTT.

CDR3 residues: CATSRDPPDSYGYTF. The CDR3 region has the DNA TGTGCCACCAGCAGAGATCCCCCGGACAGCTATGGCTACACCTTC. The chain joins TRBV15 to TRBJ1-2; TRBD1 is a possible D gene (6 bases). CDR1 and CDR2 from the germline V gene are LNHNV and YYDKDF (reference sequence). The ends were cut back, 0 bases at V and 4 bases at J, with 12 bases in the middle. The CDR3 covers 15 residues. Filled out from reference TRBV15 and TRBJ1-2, the complete variable domain reads DAMVIQNPRYQVTQFGKPVTLSCSQTLNHNVMYWYQQKSSQAPKLLFHYYDKDFNNEADTPDNFQSRRPNTSFCFLDIRSPGLGDTAMYLCATSRDPPDSYGYTFGSGTRLTVV.

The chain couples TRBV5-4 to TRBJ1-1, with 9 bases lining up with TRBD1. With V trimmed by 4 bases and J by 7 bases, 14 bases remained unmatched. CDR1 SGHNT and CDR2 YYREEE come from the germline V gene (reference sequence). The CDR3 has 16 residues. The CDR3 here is CASSPQGQGPYFEAFF. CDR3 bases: TGTGCCAGCAGCCCGCAGGGACAGGGTCCCTACTTTGAAGCTTTCTTT.

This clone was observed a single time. The CDR3 loop reads CASSQDRGFTGELFF. The CDR3 region has the DNA TGTGCCAGCAGTCAGGACAGGGGATTCACCGGGGAGCTGTTTTTT. The chain combines TRBV2 with TRBJ2-2, with 9 bases lining up with TRBD1. Per the germline V gene, CDR1 is SNHLY and CDR2 is FYNNEI. CDR3 length: 15 residues. The trim removed 5 bases at V and 4 bases at J, leaving 5 bases unmatched.

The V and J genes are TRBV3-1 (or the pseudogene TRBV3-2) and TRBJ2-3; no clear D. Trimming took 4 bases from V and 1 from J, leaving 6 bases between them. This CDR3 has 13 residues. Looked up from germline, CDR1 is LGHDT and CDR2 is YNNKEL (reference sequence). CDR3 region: CASSPMRTDTQYF. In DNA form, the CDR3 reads TGTGCCAGCAGCCCTATGCGCACAGATACGCAGTATTTT.

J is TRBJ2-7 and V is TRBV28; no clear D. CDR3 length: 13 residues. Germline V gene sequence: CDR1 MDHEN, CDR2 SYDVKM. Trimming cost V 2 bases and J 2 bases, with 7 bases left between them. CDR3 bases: TGTGCCAGCAGTTTAATTGCGACCTACGAGCAGTACTTC. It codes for CASSLIATYEQYF.

The CDR3 reads CASILDRGGETQYF. Written as DNA, the CDR3 is TGTGCCAGCATCCTAGACAGGGGCGGGGAGACCCAGTACTTC. The rearrangement joins TRBV6-6 to TRBJ2-5, with 8 positions matching TRBD1. The germline gives CDR1 MNHNY, CDR2 SVGAGI (reference sequence). The CDR3 contains 14 residues. The ends lost 7 bases at V and 5 bases at J; junction bases unmatched: 9.

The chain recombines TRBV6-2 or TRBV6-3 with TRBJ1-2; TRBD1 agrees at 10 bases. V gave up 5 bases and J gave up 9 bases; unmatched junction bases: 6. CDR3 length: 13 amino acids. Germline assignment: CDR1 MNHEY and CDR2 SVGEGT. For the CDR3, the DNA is TGTGCCAGCAGTCGCGGACAGGGGGTTAGCTACACCTTC. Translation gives CASSRGQGVSYTF.

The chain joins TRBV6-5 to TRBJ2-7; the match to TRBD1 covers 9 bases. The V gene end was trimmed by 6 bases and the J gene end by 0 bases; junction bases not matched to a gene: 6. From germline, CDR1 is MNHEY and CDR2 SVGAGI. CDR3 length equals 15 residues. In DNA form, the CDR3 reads TGTGCCAGCAGCAAAGGACAGGGGTCCTCCTACGAGCAGTACTTC. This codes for CASSKGQGSSYEQYF.